The 5 T cell receptor beta chains given below trace back to one sample, sequenced in a study of human T cells and chemical hapten exposure. TCRdb independently ran MiXCR on the RACE reads; one entry per CDR3 protein. The sample has around 110,000 distinct CDR3 sequences, approximately 10% seen once; the top ten hold over 2%. The time point is: patch test 3, about 24 weeks after DPC sensitization. Specified treatment: therapeutic diphenylcyclopropenone sensitization with weekly scalp DPC. Specimen: whole blood, collected in connection with sensitization to the hapten diphenylcyclopropenone (DPC). These receptors came from a woman aged 45-59 years with alopecia areata. Some clones in this sample may be carry-over from other donors' samples.

Only a few counts were recorded for this clonotype. J is TRBJ2-7 and V is TRBV7-2; 10 bases fit TRBD1. The CDR3 contains 16 residues. The germline gives CDR1 SGHTA, CDR2 FQGNSA. V lost 5 bases and J lost 4; bases outside the gene matches: 11. CDR3 coding DNA: TGTACCAGCAGCGCCCTACCGGGACAGGGGAGGTACGAGCAGTACTTC. The encoded protein is CTSSALPGQGRYEQYF.

At least ten counts were recorded for this clonotype. The chain is built from TRBV18 and TRBJ2-3, with D perhaps TRBD1 (5 bases). The germline V and J ends were trimmed by 5 bases and 9 bases, with 12 bases remaining between them. The CDR3 loop spans 12 amino acids. Germline V CDR1 and CDR2: KGHSH, LQKENI. CDR3 sequence (DNA): TGTGCCAGCTCAAGCACAGGTGTCACGCAGTATTTT. Its translation is CASSSTGVTQYF.

The chain carries TRBV29-1 and TRBJ1-2; the D is unclear. This CDR3 region has 12 residues. The V gene's germline CDR1 is SQVTM and CDR2 ANQGSEA. V was trimmed by 3 bases and J by 7 bases, leaving 12 bases between them. The CDR3 DNA sequence: TGCAGCGTTGATGTGGACTCTGGTGGCTACACCTTC. It encodes CSVDVDSGGYTF. Based on the CDR3 plus reference TRBV29-1 and TRBJ1-2, the full variable domain is SAVISQKPSRDICQRGTSLTIQCQVDSQVTMMFWYRQQPGQSLTLIATANQGSEATYESGFVIDKFPISRPNLTFSTLTVSNMSPEDSSIYLCSVDVDSGGYTFGSGTRLTVV.

This chain joins TRBV12-3 or TRBV12-4 and TRBJ2-7, with TRBD1 matching 9 bases. This CDR3 is built from 15 residues. Trimming at V came to 5 bases and at J to 3 bases, leaving 8 bases not matched to a gene. The CDR3 DNA reads as TGTGCCAGCAGTCAATTCGGGACAGGGATCTACGAGCAGTACTTC. Residues: CASSQFGTGIYEQYF.

V is TRBV5-1 and J is TRBJ2-3; possibly TRBD2 for D (5 bases). Per germline, CDR1 SGHRS and CDR2 YFSETQ. The CDR3 has 16 residues. Trimming cost V 0 bases and J 5 bases, with 16 bases left between them. The CDR3 is CASSLALDSTRDTQYF. The CDR3 DNA follows: TGCGCCAGCAGCTTGGCACTAGATTCGACGAGAGATACGCAGTATTTT.